Presented here are 6 T cell receptor beta chains from one specimen sequenced in a study of shared clonotypes between healthy human individuals. The method was immunoSEQ multiplex PCR; TCRdb's version includes in-frame clones alone and lacks a portion of them. The sample consists of 1.4 million to 1.5 million clones, over 95% of them appearing once. Material for sequencing was naive CD4+ T cells sorted from blood. The subset: CD45RA+ positively selected. Receptor source: a man aged 30 to 39 in good health.

In DNA, the CDR3 is TGTGCCAGCAGTTTACGGAGCAGGGGGGCCTATGGCTACACCTTC. As protein: CASSLRSRGAYGYTF. The J gene is TRBJ1-2, the V gene TRBV28, with 7 bases matching TRBD1. V dropped 2 bases and J dropped 4; count of bases not matched to a gene: 7. Germline CDR1 reads MDHEN; CDR2 reads SYDVKM. This CDR3 contains 15 residues.

The V call is TRBV18, the J call TRBJ2-7, with 10 bases matching TRBD2. This CDR3 spans 17 amino acids. Per the germline V gene, CDR1 is KGHSH and CDR2 is LQKENI. Germline trimming cut 6 bases from V and 7 bases from J; bases unmatched to any gene: 18. The CDR3 sequence: CASSPDLGAIAGGEQYF. The CDR3 DNA is TGTGCCAGCTCGCCAGACCTGGGAGCGATAGCGGGAGGAGAGCAGTACTTC. Drawing the rest from reference TRBV18 and TRBJ2-7, the complete variable domain is NAGVMQNPRHLVRRRGQEARLRCSPMKGHSHVYWYRQLPEEGLKFMVYLQKENIIDESGMPKERFSAEFPKEGPSILRIQQVVRGDSAAYFCASSPDLGAIAGGEQYFGPGTRLTVT.

This CDR3 reads CASSEHTVGVYEQYF. For the CDR3, the DNA is TGTGCCAGCAGCGAACACACGGTCGGAGTCTACGAGCAGTACTTC. The chain joins TRBV7-3 to TRBJ2-7, with D unclear. Germline CDR1 SGHTA, CDR2 FQGTGA. The V gene lost 5 bases and the J gene lost 3 bases, with 17 bases spanning the gap. The CDR3 is made up of 15 amino acids.

The chain uses TRBV28 and TRBJ2-3, with no clear D. The CDR3 is 13 amino acids. Trimming removed 6 bases from V and 4 bases from J, with 11 bases in between. Per the germline V gene, CDR1 is MDHEN and CDR2 is SYDVKM. Here the CDR3 reads CASRNRGPDTQYF. The CDR3 nucleotides are TGTGCCAGCAGGAACCGAGGCCCAGATACGCAGTATTTT.

In the case of this clone: Other DNA variants within this sample encode the same CDR3. This sequence joins TRBV20-1 and TRBJ2-7, with D maybe TRBD2 (5 bases). The CDR3 contains 11 residues. Deletions cut 6 bases from V and 3 bases from J, with 9 bases between. Germline V gene data show CDR1 as DFQATT and CDR2 as SNEGSKA (reference sequence). The CDR3 bases are TGCAGTGCGAGGGTTCTCTACGAGCAGTACTTC. Translated: CSARVLYEQYF.

The genes are TRBV19 and TRBJ1-2, with 8 nucleotides matching TRBD1. This CDR3 is 13 amino acids long. Losses at the gene ends were 6 bases for V and 4 bases for J; bases not matched to a gene: 4. Germline V gene lookup returns CDR1 LNHDA and CDR2 SQIVND (reference sequence). The CDR3 bases are TGTGCCAGTAGGGACAGGGATCTCTATGGCTACACCTTC. Translated: CASRDRDLYGYTF.